Shown below are 10 T cell receptor beta chains from a single sample sequenced in a study of blood T cells in healthy people across ages. A second roughly 7 to 11 cycle PCR used barcoded and J-beta primers. Via MiXCR, TCRdb re-called the 5' RACE reads, giving one row per CDR3 protein. The table has roughly 800,000 distinct CDR3 sequences, less than 70% seen once. Specimen: blood. The origin of the receptors is an elderly man in good health.

This clonotype occurred a few times. The rearrangement links TRBV27 to TRBJ2-3; D could derive from TRBD1 or TRBD2 (5 bases each). Trimming shortened V by 3 bases and J by 3 bases, and 10 bases separated the two germline ends. Germline CDR1 MNHEY, CDR2 SMNVEV (reference sequence). The CDR3 is 14 residues long. The CDR3 DNA reads TGTGCCAGCAGTTTTTCCAGGGAGACAGATACGCAGTATTTT. Its translation is CASSFSRETDTQYF.

The rearrangement joins TRBV20-1 to TRBJ2-3, with 8 bases that match TRBD2. The CDR3 has 16 amino acids. The V gene end was trimmed by 0 bases and the J gene end by 6 bases; junction bases not matched to a gene: 11. The germline V gene has CDR1 DFQATT and CDR2 SNEGSKA (reference sequence). The chain's CDR3 is CSARDHPSGRGDTQYF. CDR3 sequence (DNA): TGCAGTGCTAGAGATCATCCGAGCGGGAGAGGGGATACGCAGTATTTT.

This chain connects TRBV6-4 to TRBJ1-4; 10 bases agree with TRBD1. V dropped 4 bases and J dropped 1; count of bases not matched to a gene: 3. Germline-derived CDR1 and CDR2 are MRHNA and SNTAGT. The CDR3 sequence is 16 residues long. CDR3 residues: CASSAGQGVTNEKLFF. In DNA form, the CDR3 reads TGTGCCAGCAGTGCCGGACAGGGGGTAACTAATGAAAAACTGTTTTTT.

This clonotype has only a few counts. V gene TRBV20-1 combines with J gene TRBJ1-1; no firm D call. Trimming removed 0 bases from V and 11 bases from J, with 19 bases in between. CDR1 and CDR2 (germline): DFQATT, SNEGSKA (reference sequence). The CDR3 covers 14 residues. DNA for the CDR3: TGCAGTGCTAGAGAAGTGGGCAGGACCGGGTTGGCTTTCTTT. Protein sequence: CSAREVGRTGLAFF.

The chain links TRBV11-2 to TRBJ2-2, with 7 nucleotides matching TRBD2. There are 14 residues in the CDR3. V dropped 5 bases and J dropped 1; count of bases not matched to a gene: 1. Germline V gene sequence: CDR1 SGHAT, CDR2 FQNNGV. DNA of the CDR3: TGTGCCAGCAGCGGGGGGGAGAACACCGGGGAGCTGTTTTTT. Its translation: CASSGGENTGELFF.

This clonotype was counted between two and nine times. This chain joins TRBV10-2 and TRBJ1-5; TRBD1 is a possible D gene (6 bases). The length of the CDR3 is 16 residues. Germline V CDR1 and CDR2: WSHSY, SAAADI. Trimming removed 6 bases from V and 5 bases from J, with 20 bases in between. The CDR3 bases are TGCGCCAGCAGCCCTACCGACAGGCGAGGAGATCAGCCCCAGCATTTT. It is translated as CASSPTDRRGDQPQHF.

The V gene is TRBV7-2, the J gene TRBJ2-3; 12 nucleotides align to TRBD2. Germline V gene sequence: CDR1 SGHTA, CDR2 FQGNSA. After removal of 1 base from V and 14 bases from J, the junction contained 13 bases not matched to a gene. The CDR3 has 16 residues. The CDR3 reads CASSLVLAGGYRYAYF. The CDR3 coding sequence is TGTGCCAGCAGCTTAGTGCTAGCGGGAGGGTACAGATACGCGTATTTT.

This clonotype was found a few times. This chain connects TRBV7-2 to TRBJ2-1, with D maybe TRBD1 (6 bases). V gave up 0 bases and J gave up 4 bases, with 10 bases separating them. The germline gives CDR1 SGHTA, CDR2 FQGNSA. The CDR3 totals 15 residues. CDR3 DNA: TGTGCCAGCAGCTTAGCAACAGGGTTGTACAATGAGCAGTTCTTC. This codes for CASSLATGLYNEQFF.

This clonotype was seen many times. The rearrangement links TRBV29-1 to TRBJ2-1, with D perhaps matching TRBD1 or TRBD2 (6 bases each). The germline V gene has CDR1 SQVTM and CDR2 ANQGSEA. Between the trimmed V and J ends, which lost 2 bases and 4 bases, there was a span of 9 bases. The length of the CDR3 is 13 residues. Written as DNA, the CDR3 is TGCAGCGTTGAAAGGGGGAGGTACAATGAGCAGTTCTTC. Translating it yields CSVERGRYNEQFF.

V is TRBV10-3 and J is TRBJ2-5, with 13 bases matching TRBD2. Matching the DNA end better, TRBJ2-7 makes the J call doubtful. The germline V gene has CDR1 ENHRY and CDR2 SYGVKD. The CDR3 runs 15 residues. In DNA form, the CDR3 reads TGTGCCATCAGGGGACTAGCGGGAAGAAGCTACGAGCAGTACTTC. Protein product: CAIRGLAGRSYEQYF.